The 4 T cell receptor beta chains below come from one sample, sequenced in a study of T cells in localized non-small cell lung cancer. TCRdb keeps only in-frame clones here, not all; method: immunoSEQ multiplex PCR. Here the sample spans approximately 20,000 clones, more than 75% being singletons. The sample consisted of PBMCs, taken before any cancer treatment. These receptor sequences come from a woman aged 35 to 69 with stage II squamous cell lung carcinoma.

This clone was counted a few times. The rearrangement uses TRBV19 and TRBJ1-1; the match to TRBD1 covers 9 bases. CDR1 is LNHDA, CDR2 SQIVND, per germline (reference sequence). The V gene end was trimmed by 5 bases and the J gene end by 0 bases; junction bases not matched to a gene: 4. CDR3 length equals 15 residues. The CDR3 region has the DNA TGTGCCAGTAGTCCAGGGACAGGGATGAACACTGAAGCTTTCTTT. It translates to CASSPGTGMNTEAFF. The complete variable domain, with remaining parts taken from reference TRBV19 and TRBJ1-1, reads DGGITQSPKYLFRKEGQNVTLSCEQNLNHDAMYWYRQDPGQGLRLIYYSQIVNDFQKGDIAEGYSVSREKKESFPLTVTSAQKNPTAFYLCASSPGTGMNTEAFFGQGTRLTVV.

This chain uses TRBV19 with TRBJ2-7; D is perhaps TRBD1 (5 bases). The V gene lost 6 bases and the J gene lost 2 bases, with 14 bases spanning the gap. Germline values: CDR1 LNHDA, CDR2 SQIVND (reference sequence). This CDR3 is built from 14 residues. This chain's CDR3 is CASRPQGATYEQYF. CDR3 sequence (DNA): TGTGCCAGTAGGCCTCAAGGGGCAACCTACGAGCAGTACTTC.

V usage is TRBV25-1 and J usage is TRBJ2-5; possibly TRBD2 for D (5 bases). Trimming left V 9 bases short and J 6 bases short, with 14 bases between. This CDR3 has 12 amino acids. Germline lookup yields CDR1 MGHDK and CDR2 SYGVNS. The CDR3 here is CASIGPGKTQYF. The CDR3, as DNA: TGTGCCAGTATCGGACCCGGGAAGACCCAGTACTTC.

The chain combines TRBV6-5 with TRBJ1-2, with 10 bases matching TRBD1. CDR1 is MNHEY and CDR2 is SVGAGI in the germline V gene. The CDR3 spans 15 residues. The V segment lost 6 bases and the J segment 5 bases; nucleotides outside the gene matches: 9. CDR3 amino acids: CASSRSGTGVYGYTF. CDR3 nucleotides: TGTGCCAGCAGCCGGAGCGGGACAGGGGTTTATGGCTACACCTTC.